This passage covers 32 T cell receptor beta chains from one sample sequenced in a study of blood T cells in healthy people across ages. PCR was performed a second time for roughly 7 to 11 cycles using a sample-barcoded 5' primer and a J-beta primer mix. Each CDR3 protein is one row after TCRdb ran MiXCR on the 5' RACE reads. The repertoire holds over 950,000 distinct CDR3 sequences, with under 40% as singletons. Sample: blood. Every receptor here comes from a man between 18 and 29 years old in good health.

This clonotype appeared a few times. The gene calls are TRBV20-1 and TRBJ2-1; 7 nucleotides line up with TRBD2. Germline assignment: CDR1 DFQATT and CDR2 SNEGSKA (reference sequence). The ends lost 3 bases at V and 0 bases at J; junction bases unmatched: 5. The CDR3 is 15 residues long. CDR3 in amino acids: CSARDGRSSYNEQFF. CDR3 DNA: TGCAGTGCTAGGGACGGGAGGAGCTCCTACAATGAGCAGTTCTTC.

This chain's CDR3 is CASSLDGWQGNTEAFF. Written as DNA, the CDR3 is TGCGCCAGCAGCTTGGATGGGTGGCAGGGGAACACTGAAGCTTTCTTT. The V gene is TRBV5-1, the J gene TRBJ1-1; weak D call: TRBD1 (5 bases). V was cut by 0 bases and J by 1 base, with 13 bases left in between. This CDR3 has 16 amino acids. CDR1 is SGHRS, CDR2 YFSETQ, per germline.

This rearrangement joins TRBV2 to TRBJ1-1; D is ambiguous. Looked up from germline, CDR1 is SNHLY and CDR2 is FYNNEI. V was cut by 7 bases and J by 1 base, with 10 bases left in between. The CDR3 consists of 13 residues. Here the CDR3 reads CASTPDGNTEAFF. The CDR3 nucleotides are TGTGCCAGCACCCCGGACGGGAACACTGAAGCTTTCTTT.

This sequence joins TRBV9 and TRBJ1-6; D call uncertain. CDR3 length equals 13 residues. V was shortened by 6 bases and J by 5 bases, with 9 bases between the two germline ends. The germline gives CDR1 SGDLS, CDR2 YYNGEE. This CDR3 is CASTRLHNSPLHF. The DNA of the CDR3 is TGTGCCAGCACCCGACTCCATAATTCACCCCTCCACTTT.

This chain joins TRBV20-1 and TRBJ2-3; 10 nucleotides agree with TRBD1. The germline V gene encodes CDR1 DFQATT and CDR2 SNEGSKA (reference sequence). The CDR3 extends over 14 amino acids. V shed 6 bases and J 0 bases; nucleotides not matched to a gene: 3. CDR3 DNA sequence: TGCAGTGCCAAGGGACAGGGGAGCACAGATACGCAGTATTTT. It codes for CSAKGQGSTDTQYF.

The chain has TRBV12-3 or TRBV12-4 and TRBJ2-3; no clear D. This CDR3 is built from 13 residues. The V end was cut by 7 bases, the J end by 15 bases, with 23 bases between. The CDR3 region is CASTSVGTDTEYF. CDR3 nucleotides: TGTGCCAGCACTTCAGTAGGCACAGATACGGAATATTTT.

This chain uses TRBV25-1 with TRBJ1-2; 8 nucleotides match TRBD1. Unmatched junction bases numbered 6, after V lost 4 bases and J lost 8 bases. Per germline, CDR1 MGHDK and CDR2 SYGVNS. The CDR3 sequence is 13 residues long. The CDR3 DNA is TGTGCCAGCAGTGCCGGACAGGGCAGGGGCTACACCTTC. Translated: CASSAGQGRGYTF.

This chain connects TRBV6-5 to TRBJ1-1; D is unclear. The CDR3 consists of 13 residues. Germline values: CDR1 MNHEY, CDR2 SVGAGI. Trimming left V 2 bases short and J 4 bases short, with 8 bases between. The CDR3 nucleotides read TGTGCCAGCAGTTACGGGCCGGGCACTGAAGCTTTCTTT. Amino acid sequence: CASSYGPGTEAFF.

CDR3 amino acids: CSAQKVGARGGEAFF. CDR3 nucleotides: TGCAGCGCGCAAAAAGTGGGGGCCCGGGGAGGTGAAGCTTTCTTT. The chain couples TRBV20-1 to TRBJ1-1, with D maybe TRBD1 (6 bases). Germline CDR1 and CDR2: DFQATT and SNEGSKA (reference sequence). This CDR3 comprises 15 residues.

In this sample, this clonotype turned up a few times. The chain combines TRBV29-1 with TRBJ2-7; 7 bases align to TRBD1. The trim removed 6 bases at V and 4 bases at J, leaving 9 bases unmatched. Germline V gene sequence: CDR1 SQVTM, CDR2 ANQGSEA. There are 13 residues in the CDR3. The CDR3 protein is CSVNGQVGYEQYF. The CDR3 nucleotides are TGCAGCGTCAATGGACAGGTCGGGTACGAGCAGTACTTC.

This clonotype has just a few counts. V and J are TRBV7-2 and TRBJ2-2, with D perhaps matching TRBD1 or TRBD2 (5 bases each). Trimming stripped 1 base from V and 4 bases from J, with 7 bases between. The CDR3 runs 14 residues. Germline CDR1 SGHTA, CDR2 FQGNSA. The CDR3 bases are TGTGCCAGCAGCTTAGTAGGGACCACCGGGGAGCTGTTTTTT. This sequence encodes CASSLVGTTGELFF.

The chain is built from TRBV3-1 and TRBJ1-5; D remains ambiguous. V lost 0 bases and J lost 7, with 10 bases in between. This CDR3 spans 14 amino acids. In germline, CDR1 is LGHDT, CDR2 YNNKEL (reference sequence). The CDR3 nucleotides read TGTGCCAGCAGCCAAGACACTGCGGGGCAGCCCCAGCATTTT. Amino acid sequence: CASSQDTAGQPQHF.

The DNA for the CDR3 is TGTGCCAGCAGTTACGTAGCCATTTCCACAGATACGCAGTATTTT. Amino acids: CASSYVAISTDTQYF. This sequence joins TRBV6-2 or TRBV6-3 and TRBJ2-3, with D unclear. V gave up 2 bases and J gave up 2 bases, with 11 bases separating them. CDR3 length: 15 amino acids. The germline V gene has CDR1 MNHEY and CDR2 SVGEGT.

The chain joins TRBV27 to TRBJ1-1, with TRBD1 matching over 8 bases. V lost 6 bases and J lost 2; bases outside the gene matches: 5. Germline CDR1 reads MNHEY; CDR2 reads SMNVEV (reference sequence). The CDR3 consists of 14 residues. The CDR3 DNA sequence: TGTGCCAGCAGACGGACAGGGTCAAACACTGAAGCTTTCTTT. Encoded protein: CASRRTGSNTEAFF.

This clonotype was seen a single time. The V call is TRBV7-8, the J call TRBJ1-5; 8 bases line up with TRBD1. Germline trimming cut 5 bases from V and 0 bases from J; bases unmatched to any gene: 9. This CDR3 has 17 amino acids. Germline assignment: CDR1 SGHVS and CDR2 FQNEAQ. CDR3 sequence: CASSQTGGEYSNQPQHF. In DNA form, the CDR3 reads TGTGCCAGCAGCCAAACAGGGGGGGAATATAGCAATCAGCCCCAGCATTTT.

This clonotype has only a few counts. The chain is built from TRBV3-1 and TRBJ1-5; D possibly corresponds to TRBD1 (6 bases). Germline-derived CDR1 and CDR2 are LGHDT and YNNKEL (reference sequence). V gave up 2 bases and J gave up 4 bases, with 18 bases separating them. The CDR3 has 17 amino acids. This CDR3 is CASSQSTVQGGNQPQHF. In DNA, the CDR3 is TGTGCCAGCAGCCAATCGACAGTACAGGGTGGAAATCAGCCCCAGCATTTT.

The chain recombines TRBV7-2 with TRBJ1-4, with D uncertain. In germline, CDR1 is SGHTA, CDR2 FQGNSA. CDR3 length: 14 amino acids. V lost 5 bases, J lost 1 base, and 8 bases lay in between. CDR3 amino acids: CASSARKTNEKLFF. CDR3 DNA: TGTGCCAGCAGCGCCAGAAAAACTAATGAAAAACTGTTTTTT. The full variable domain, rest sourced from reference TRBV7-2 and TRBJ1-4, is GAGVSQSPSNKVTEKGKDVELRCDPISGHTALYWYRQSLGQGLEFLIYFQGNSAPDKSGLPSDRFSAERTGGSVSTLTIQRTQQEDSAVYLCASSARKTNEKLFFGSGTQLSVL.

This clonotype was detected a few times. This chain connects TRBV4-3 to TRBJ2-1, with a possible D match to TRBD1 (6 bases). Per germline, CDR1 LGHNA and CDR2 YSLEER. The CDR3 runs to 19 residues. The V end was cut by 4 bases, the J end by 1 base, with 23 bases between. The CDR3 reads CASSPEPRRQAVSYNEQFF. For the CDR3, the DNA is TGCGCCAGCAGCCCCGAACCCAGGAGACAGGCGGTTTCCTACAATGAGCAGTTCTTC.

This clonotype was seen only a few times. The chain is built from TRBV6-6 and TRBJ1-1; the D gene is possibly TRBD1 (6 bases). The CDR3 extends over 13 amino acids. V was pared by 7 bases and J by 7 bases, with 16 bases between. Germline V gives CDR1 MNHNY, CDR2 SVGAGI (reference sequence). The CDR3 bases are TGTGCCAGCAATAGACAGGCCTCCCTTGAAGCTTTCTTT. Protein sequence: CASNRQASLEAFF.

The chain links TRBV7-2 to TRBJ2-5, with D hard to call. Trimming removed 3 bases from V and 13 bases from J, with 15 bases in between. CDR1 is SGHTA and CDR2 is FQGNSA in the germline V gene. The CDR3 loop spans 12 amino acids. CDR3: CASSFDNSQVYF. The CDR3 DNA follows: TGTGCCAGCAGCTTCGACAACAGCCAGGTGTACTTC.

A few counts support this clonotype. The V call is TRBV12-3 or TRBV12-4, the J call TRBJ1-1, with D possibly TRBD1 on 5 matching bases. The CDR3 consists of 14 residues. The V end was cut by 7 bases, the J end by 3 bases, with 15 bases between. The CDR3 region is CASTRGGIYTEAFF. The DNA of the CDR3 is TGTGCCAGCACCCGGGGGGGGATATACACTGAAGCTTTCTTT.

This clonotype was found a few times. The J gene is TRBJ2-2, the V gene TRBV12-3 or TRBV12-4, with D tentatively TRBD1 (6 bases). V lost 5 bases and J lost 4, with 11 bases in between. The CDR3 totals 14 residues. The CDR3: CASSAQGTTGELFF. CDR3 nucleotide sequence: TGTGCCAGCAGTGCACAGGGAACCACCGGGGAGCTGTTTTTT.

The chain carries TRBV3-1 and TRBJ2-5; D gene uncertain. This CDR3 is built from 15 residues. Trimming stripped 0 bases from V and 5 bases from J, with 13 bases between. Germline loops: CDR1 LGHDT, CDR2 YNNKEL (reference sequence). Written as DNA, the CDR3 is TGTGCCAGCAGCCAAGACCCGACCGGCTGGGAGACCCAGTACTTC. Translating it yields CASSQDPTGWETQYF.

The chain is built from TRBV3-1 and TRBJ2-2, with TRBD2 identical over 10 bases. The CDR3 loop spans 16 amino acids. From germline, CDR1 is LGHDT and CDR2 YNNKEL (reference sequence). J was trimmed by 5 bases and V by 4 bases; bases with no gene match: 7. The CDR3 DNA is TGTGCCAGCAGCCCCGGACTAGCGGACGGGACCGGGGAGCTGTTTTTT. It encodes CASSPGLADGTGELFF.

A word on this clonotype: Without the conserved terminal phenylalanine or tryptophan, this CDR3 likely stems from a read error. The chain has TRBV7-2 and TRBJ2-5, with D unresolved. The CDR3 runs 14 residues. V lost 2 bases and J 1 base, leaving 8 bases between the germline ends. Germline CDR1 reads SGHTA; CDR2 reads FQGNSA. CDR3 loop: CASSLFEVQETQYL. The CDR3 DNA follows: TGTGCCAGCAGCTTATTCGAGGTCCAAGAGACCCAGTACCTC.

This clonotype was found a few times. The rearrangement uses TRBV27 and TRBJ2-5, with TRBD1 as a possible D gene (5 bases). The CDR3 length is 17 residues. Germline values: CDR1 MNHEY, CDR2 SMNVEV (reference sequence). Trimming took off 4 bases at V and 0 bases at J, with 18 bases between the two ends. The DNA of the CDR3 is TGTGCCAGCAGTTCCCTCATAGACAGTACGTACCAAGAGACCCAGTACTTC. Encoded protein: CASSSLIDSTYQETQYF.

This clonotype is a singleton in its sample. V gene TRBV27 combines with J gene TRBJ1-1, with 7 bases lining up with TRBD1. After removal of 6 bases from V and 2 bases from J, the junction contained 9 bases not matched to a gene. This CDR3 is built from 15 residues. Per germline, CDR1 MNHEY and CDR2 SMNVEV (reference sequence). CDR3 residues: CASSPQGRGNTEAFF. The CDR3, as DNA: TGTGCCAGCAGCCCACAGGGGAGGGGTAACACTGAAGCTTTCTTT.

This clonotype was counted between two and nine times. This chain connects TRBV12-3 or TRBV12-4 to TRBJ1-1; no firm D call. This CDR3 comprises 12 residues. The V end lost 3 bases, the J end lost 7 bases, and 9 bases lay between the germline ends. CDR3 in amino acids: CASSLTQIEAFF. The CDR3 DNA sequence: TGTGCCAGCAGTTTGACACAGATTGAAGCTTTCTTT.

This chain joins TRBV28 and TRBJ1-4, with no clear D. The CDR3 extends over 15 amino acids. The germline V gene has CDR1 MDHEN and CDR2 SYDVKM. Trimming pared 7 bases from V and 7 bases from J, leaving 19 bases between. CDR3 in amino acids: CASTKPHPGGEKLFF. Here the CDR3 DNA reads TGTGCCAGCACCAAACCACATCCCGGAGGTGAAAAACTGTTTTTT.

This chain uses TRBV2 with TRBJ2-2; TRBD1 agrees at 10 bases. V shed 6 bases, J shed 4 bases, and the junction held 8 bases outside the gene matches. This CDR3 region has 16 residues. Germline V gene sequence: CDR1 SNHLY, CDR2 FYNNEI. CDR3 DNA: TGTGCCAGCAGCGCTAGGGACAGGGGTCGCACCGGGGAGCTGTTTTTT. Encoded protein: CASSARDRGRTGELFF. The variable domain in full, completed from reference TRBV2 and TRBJ2-2, reads EPEVTQTPSHQVTQMGQEVILRCVPISNHLYFYWYRQILGQKVEFLVSFYNNEISEKSEIFDDQFSVERPDGSNFTLKIRSTKLEDSAMYFCASSARDRGRTGELFFGEGSRLTVL.

This clonotype was picked up a small number of times. The chain uses TRBV12-3 or TRBV12-4 and TRBJ2-5; D remains ambiguous. Trimming shortened V by 4 bases and J by 2 bases, and 11 bases separated the two germline ends. The CDR3 loop spans 14 amino acids. CDR3 region: CASSYASRQETQYF. In DNA, the CDR3 is TGTGCCAGCAGTTACGCGAGTCGACAAGAGACCCAGTACTTC.

This clonotype showed up just a few times. V usage is TRBV5-6 and J usage is TRBJ2-3, with TRBD2 matching over 8 bases. CDR3 length equals 15 residues. Trimming removed 0 bases from V and 3 bases from J; junction bases left unmatched: 3. Per the germline V gene, CDR1 is SGHDT and CDR2 is YYEEEE. CDR3 DNA sequence: TGTGCCAGCAGCTTGGTTAGCGGGGCTACAGATACGCAGTATTTT. It is translated as CASSLVSGATDTQYF.